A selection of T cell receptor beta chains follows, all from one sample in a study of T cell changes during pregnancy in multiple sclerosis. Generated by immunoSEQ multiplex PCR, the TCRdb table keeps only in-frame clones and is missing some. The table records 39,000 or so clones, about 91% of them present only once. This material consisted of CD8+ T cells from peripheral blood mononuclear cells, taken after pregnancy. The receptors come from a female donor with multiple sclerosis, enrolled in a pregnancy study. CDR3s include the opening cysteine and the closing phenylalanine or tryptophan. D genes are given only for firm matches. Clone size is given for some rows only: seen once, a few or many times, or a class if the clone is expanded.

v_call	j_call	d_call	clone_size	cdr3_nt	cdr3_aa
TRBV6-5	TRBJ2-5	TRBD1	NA	TGTGCCAGCAGTGACCGGGACAGAGGAGAGACCCAGTACTTC	CASSDRDRGETQYF
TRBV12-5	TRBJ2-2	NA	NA	TGTGCTAGTGCTAGCACCGTTGGGCTAGCAGGCACCGGGGAGCTGTTTTTT	CASASTVGLAGTGELFF
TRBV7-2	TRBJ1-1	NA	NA	TGTGCCAGCAGCCCTCCCCAGAGGGTCACCTCTCTCATGAACACTGAAGCTTTCTTT	CASSPPQRVTSLMNTEAFF
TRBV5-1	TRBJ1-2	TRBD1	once	TGCGCCAGAAGACCGGGACAGGGAGAATATGGCTACACCTTC	CARRPGQGEYGYTF
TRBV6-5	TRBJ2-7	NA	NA	TGTGCCAGCAGTCCGCGACAGGTCTACGAGCAGTACTTC	CASSPRQVYEQYF
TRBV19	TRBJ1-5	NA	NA	TGTGCCAGTAACAACAGGGTAAGACAGCCCCAGCATTTT	CASNNRVRQPQHF
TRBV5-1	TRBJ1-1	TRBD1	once	TGCGCCAGCAGCAGAAGACAGGGAATGAACACTGAAGCTTTCTTT	CASSRRQGMNTEAFF
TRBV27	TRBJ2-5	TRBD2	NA	TGTGCCAGCAGACCAAAGGGACTAGCGGGAGCAGAGACCCAGTACTTC	CASRPKGLAGAETQYF
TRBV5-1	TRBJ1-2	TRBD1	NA	TGCGCCAGCAGCTTGTACCCCTCGGACAGGGACGTTCATGGCTACACCTTC	CASSLYPSDRDVHGYTF
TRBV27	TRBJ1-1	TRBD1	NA	TGTGCCAGCAGTTTACAGCAGGGGGGTGGTTTGAACACTGAAGCTTTCTTT	CASSLQQGGGLNTEAFF
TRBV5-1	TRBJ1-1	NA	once	TGCGCCAGCAGCTTGGCCGGAGGGCTGAACACTGAAGCTTTCTTT	CASSLAGGLNTEAFF
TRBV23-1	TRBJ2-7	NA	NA	TGCGCCAGCAGACAAAGCAGGGGCATGGACTACGAGCAGTACTTC	CASRQSRGMDYEQYF
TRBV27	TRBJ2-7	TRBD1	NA	TGTGCCAGCAGTTTAGGGGACAGGGTTCCCTACGAGCAGTACTTC	CASSLGDRVPYEQYF
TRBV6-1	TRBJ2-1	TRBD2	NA	TGTGCCAGCAGTGAATCGAGCGGGGGGAACAATGAGCAGTTCTTC	CASSESSGGNNEQFF
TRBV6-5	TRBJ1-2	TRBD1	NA	TGTGCCAGCAGCCCAGGGGGCGGGTATGGCTACACCTTC	CASSPGGGYGYTF
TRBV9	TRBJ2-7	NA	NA	TGTGCCAGCAGCGTAGGGTCCGGCGGGTACGAGCAGTACTTC	CASSVGSGGYEQYF
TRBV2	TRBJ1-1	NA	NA	TGTGCCAGCAGATCCGGGACACGGCCTTTCTTT	CASRSGTRPFF
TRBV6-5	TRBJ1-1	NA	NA	TGTGCCAGCAGTGCAGGAGGATATACTGAAGCTTTCTTT	CASSAGGYTEAFF
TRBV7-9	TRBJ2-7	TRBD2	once	TGTGCCAGCAGCTCAAGGGACTACGGCTACGAGCAGTACTTC	CASSSRDYGYEQYF
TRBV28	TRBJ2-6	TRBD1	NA	TGTGCCAGCAGTTTACGGGGACAGATCTTCTCTGGGGCCAACGTCCTGACTTTC	CASSLRGQIFSGANVLTF
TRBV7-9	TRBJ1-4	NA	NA	TGTGCCAGCAGCCCCTCGGGGGGTGCTAATGAAAAACTGTTTTTT	CASSPSGGANEKLFF
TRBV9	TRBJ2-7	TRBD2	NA	TGTGCCAGCGGGGGACTAGCGGGTTCCTACGAGCAGTACTTC	CASGGLAGSYEQYF
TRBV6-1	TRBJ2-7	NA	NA	TGTGCCAGCAGTGAAGCGCTTCGGCAGGCCTACGAGCAGTACTTC	CASSEALRQAYEQYF
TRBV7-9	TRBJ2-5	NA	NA	TGTGCCAGCAGCAACGTGGGCCGGGGTCTCCAAGAGACCCAGTACTTC	CASSNVGRGLQETQYF
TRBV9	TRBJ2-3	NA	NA	TGTGCCAGCAGCGTAGCCAATACGCAGTATTTT	CASSVANTQYF
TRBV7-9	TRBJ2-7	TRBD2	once	TGTGCCAGCAGCCCCCCCGGTAGCGGGGCTTACGAGCAGTACTTC	CASSPPGSGAYEQYF
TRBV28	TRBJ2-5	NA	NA	TGTGCCAGCAGATTGGGGGCAAGTAACCAAGAGACCCAGTACTTC	CASRLGASNQETQYF
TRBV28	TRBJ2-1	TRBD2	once	TGTGCCAGCAGAAGCGCGGGGGGCTACAATGAGCAGTTCTTC	CASRSAGGYNEQFF
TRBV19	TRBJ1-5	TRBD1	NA	TGTGCCAGTAGTCCCCGGGACAGGGATTATTATAGCAATCAGCCCCAGCATTTT	CASSPRDRDYYSNQPQHF
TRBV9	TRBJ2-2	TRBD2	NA	TGTGCCAGCAGCCCCTGGACTAGCGGGACCGGGGAGCTGTTTTTT	CASSPWTSGTGELFF
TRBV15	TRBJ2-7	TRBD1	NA	TGTGCCACTAGCGACAGGGGGATGAGAGAGCAGTACTTC	CATSDRGMREQYF
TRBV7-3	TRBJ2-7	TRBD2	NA	TGTGCCAGCAGCTTAATTGCGGGAGGGCCAAACGAGCAGTACTTC	CASSLIAGGPNEQYF
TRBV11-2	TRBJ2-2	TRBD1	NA	TGTGCCAGCTCCGGGACAGCAAGCCGCACCGGGGAGCTGTTTTTT	CASSGTASRTGELFF
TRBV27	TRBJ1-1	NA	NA	TGTGCCACTCGGAGGGGTTCTGAAGCTTTCTTT	CATRRGSEAFF
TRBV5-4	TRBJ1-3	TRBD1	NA	TGTGCCAGCAGATCCAGGGGGCCCGGAAACACCATATATTTT	CASRSRGPGNTIYF
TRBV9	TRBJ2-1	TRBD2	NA	TGTGCCAGCAGCGTCAGCGGGACTAGCGGGAGCTATGAGCAGTTCTTC	CASSVSGTSGSYEQFF
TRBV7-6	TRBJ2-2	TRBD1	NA	TGTGCCAGCAGCTTATACTCACAGGGGTCGAACACCGGGGAGCTGTTTTTT	CASSLYSQGSNTGELFF
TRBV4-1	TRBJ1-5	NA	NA	TGCGCCAGCAGCCTTCGGCAGGCGCCTTATAGCAATCAGCCCCAGCATTTT	CASSLRQAPYSNQPQHF
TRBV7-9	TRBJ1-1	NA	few	TGTGCCAGCTCCACACCGAACACTGAAGCTTTCTTT	CASSTPNTEAFF
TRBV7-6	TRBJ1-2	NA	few	TGTGCCAGCAGCTTTGGCGGTGCGAATGGCTACACCTTC	CASSFGGANGYTF
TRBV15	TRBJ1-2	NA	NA	TGTGCCACCAGCGGCTCGGGACACCCTAACTATGGCTACACCTTC	CATSGSGHPNYGYTF
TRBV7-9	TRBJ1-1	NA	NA	TGTGCCAGCAGGCCGACAGAGCCGGTGAACACTGAAGCTTTCTTT	CASRPTEPVNTEAFF
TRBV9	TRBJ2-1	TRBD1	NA	TGTGCCAGCAGCGATAGGGGGCATGAGCAGTTCTTC	CASSDRGHEQFF
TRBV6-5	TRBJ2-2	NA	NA	TGTGCCAGCAGTTATTCGGGGAGGATGGGGACCGGGGAGCTGTTTTTT	CASSYSGRMGTGELFF
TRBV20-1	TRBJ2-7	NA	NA	TGCAGTGCTAGAGATACACTAGCGCAGTACTTC	CSARDTLAQYF
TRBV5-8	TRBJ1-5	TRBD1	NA	TGTGCCAGCAGCCCTCCGGGACAGGGGAGCAATCAGCCCCAGCATTTT	CASSPPGQGSNQPQHF
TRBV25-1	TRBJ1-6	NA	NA	TGTGCCAGCAGTGAAAATCAGGGGTACGATTCACCCCTCCACTTT	CASSENQGYDSPLHF
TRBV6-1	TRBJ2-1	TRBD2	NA	TGTGCCAGCAGTGGGCCGACCGAGATAGCGGGAGAAGCCGGTGAGCAGTTCTTC	CASSGPTEIAGEAGEQFF
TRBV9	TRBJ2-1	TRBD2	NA	TGTGCCAGCAGCATCCGATCGGCGGGAGAGGAATACAATGAGCAGTTCTTC	CASSIRSAGEEYNEQFF
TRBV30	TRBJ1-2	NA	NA	TGTGCCTGGTACCCGGGGGGGGCCGGATATGGCTACACCTTC	CAWYPGGAGYGYTF